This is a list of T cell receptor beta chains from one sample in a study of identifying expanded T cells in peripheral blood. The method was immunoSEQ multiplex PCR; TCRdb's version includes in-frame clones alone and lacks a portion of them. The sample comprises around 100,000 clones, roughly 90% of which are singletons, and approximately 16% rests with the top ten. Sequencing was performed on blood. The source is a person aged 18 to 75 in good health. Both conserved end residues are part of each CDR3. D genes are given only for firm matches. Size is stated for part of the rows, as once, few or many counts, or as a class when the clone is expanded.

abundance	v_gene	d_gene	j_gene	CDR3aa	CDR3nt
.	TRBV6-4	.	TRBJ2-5	CASSDCCTGGGETQYF	TGTGCCAGCAGTGACTGCTGTACGGGGGGCGGGGAGACCCAGTACTTC
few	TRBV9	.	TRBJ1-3	CASSPGGGLINTIYF	TGTGCCAGCAGCCCCGGAGGGGGGCTGATAAACACCATATATTTT
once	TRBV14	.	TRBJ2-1	CASYSDVEEQFF	TGTGCCAGCTATTCAGATGTGGAGGAGCAGTTCTTC
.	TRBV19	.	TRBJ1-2	CASSAGYYGYTF	TGTGCCAGTAGTGCGGGGTACTATGGCTACACCTTC
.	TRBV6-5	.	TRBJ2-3	CASTERGDDTQYF	TGTGCCAGCACCGAGAGGGGGGACGATACGCAGTATTTT
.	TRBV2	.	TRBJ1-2	CASLGPYGYTF	TGTGCCAGCCTCGGACCCTATGGCTACACCTTC
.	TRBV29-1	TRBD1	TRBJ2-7	CSVAQRSGQTYYEQYF	TGCAGCGTTGCCCAACGATCGGGACAGACGTACTACGAGCAGTACTTC
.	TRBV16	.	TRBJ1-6	CASSQWTSGREGSPLHF	TGTGCCAGCAGCCAATGGACGTCAGGGCGGGAAGGTTCACCCCTCCACTTT
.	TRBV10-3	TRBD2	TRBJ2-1	CATIGAGDSYNEQFF	TGTGCCACCATCGGAGCGGGGGACTCCTACAATGAGCAGTTCTTC
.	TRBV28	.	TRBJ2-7	CASSERRF	TGTGCCAGCAGTGAGAGACGCTTC
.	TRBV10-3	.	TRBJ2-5	CAISEFQGLQETQYF	TGTGCCATCAGTGAGTTCCAAGGGCTCCAAGAGACCCAGTACTTC
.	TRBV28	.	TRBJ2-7	CASSPAGVSEQYF	TGTGCCAGCAGCCCCGCTGGGGTTTCCGAGCAGTACTTC
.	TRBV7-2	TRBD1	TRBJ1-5	CASSPTSPTGSNQPQHF	TGTGCCAGCAGCCCGACCAGCCCGACAGGGTCCAATCAGCCCCAGCATTTT
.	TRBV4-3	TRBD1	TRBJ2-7	CASSQGRQGAEYEQYF	TGCGCCAGCAGCCAAGGGAGACAGGGGGCTGAGTACGAGCAGTACTTC
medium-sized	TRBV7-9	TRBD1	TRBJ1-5	CASSSQGAGQPQHF	TGTGCCAGCAGCTCTCAGGGGGCCGGTCAGCCCCAGCATTTT
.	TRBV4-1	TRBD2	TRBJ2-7	CASSRGDYAYEQYF	TGCGCCAGCAGCCGGGGGGACTACGCCTACGAGCAGTACTTC
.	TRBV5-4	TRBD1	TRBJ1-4	CASSFFAGTGGVEKLFF	TGTGCCAGCAGCTTTTTCGCCGGGACAGGGGGCGTCGAAAAACTGTTTTTT
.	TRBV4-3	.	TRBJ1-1	CASSQELGTEAFF	TGCGCCAGCAGCCAAGAACTGGGCACTGAAGCTTTCTTT
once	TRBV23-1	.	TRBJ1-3	CASSQISSKTGLPPESSGNTIYF	TGCGCCAGCAGTCAAATTTCTTCAAAGACAGGTCTCCCTCCAGAGAGCTCTGGAAACACCATATATTTT
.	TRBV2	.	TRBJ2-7	CAKSQRPGTTEQYF	TGTGCCAAATCTCAGCGACCCGGGACAACCGAGCAGTACTTC
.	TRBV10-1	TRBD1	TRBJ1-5	CASGGWDRAGAYSNQPQHF	TGCGCCAGCGGGGGTTGGGACAGGGCCGGGGCCTATAGCAATCAGCCCCAGCATTTT
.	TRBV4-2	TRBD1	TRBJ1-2	CASSQDRDRGNGYTF	TGTGCCAGCAGCCAAGATCGGGACAGAGGGAATGGCTACACCTTC
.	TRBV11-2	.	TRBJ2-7	CASSLGTLYEQYF	TGTGCCAGCAGCTTAGGGACCCTCTACGAGCAGTACTTC
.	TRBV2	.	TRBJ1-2	CASQNGYYGYTF	TGTGCCAGCCAAAACGGTTACTATGGCTACACCTTC
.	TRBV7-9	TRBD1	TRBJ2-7	CASSTQLGGQVTF	TGTGCCAGCAGCACTCAGCTCGGGGGACAGGTCACGTTC